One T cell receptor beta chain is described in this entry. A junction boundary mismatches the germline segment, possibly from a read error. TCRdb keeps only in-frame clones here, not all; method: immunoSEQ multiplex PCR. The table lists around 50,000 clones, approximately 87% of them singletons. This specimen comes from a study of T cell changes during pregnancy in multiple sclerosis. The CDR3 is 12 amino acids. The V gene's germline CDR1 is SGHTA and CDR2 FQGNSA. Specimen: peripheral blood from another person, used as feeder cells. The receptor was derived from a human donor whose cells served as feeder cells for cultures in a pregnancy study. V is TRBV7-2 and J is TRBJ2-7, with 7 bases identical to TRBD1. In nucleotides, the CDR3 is TGTGCCAGCAGCTTTACCCCGGGACAGCCTTTCTTC. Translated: CASSFTPGQPFF.